Sequencing of this T cell receptor beta chain was carried out in a study of T-cell memory formation after mild COVID-19. This clonotype was seen a handful of times. J was trimmed by 0 bases and V by 6 bases; bases with no gene match: 10. CDR1 and CDR2 from the germline V gene are DFQATT and SNEGSKA (reference sequence). CDR3 length equals 15 residues. From the 5' RACE reads, TCRdb called clonotypes with MiXCR, one entry per CDR3 protein. The table includes about 350,000 distinct CDR3 sequences, roughly 15% detected once. This sequence originates from a man aged 18 to 29 who had mild COVID-19 (a few samples of this study predate the infection). Cell type and time point are not known. Sample: PBMCs or a T cell subset sorted from them (not recorded which). The V gene is TRBV20-1, the J gene TRBJ1-1, with TRBD1 matching 7 bases. CDR3 in amino acids: CSAPEADRLNTEAFF. The CDR3 DNA sequence: TGCAGTGCCCCCGAGGCGGACAGGCTGAACACTGAAGCTTTCTTT.